The T cell receptor (beta chain) under discussion was sequenced for a study of blood T cells in healthy people across ages. The second PCR ran about 6 to 12 cycles with a sample-barcoded 5' primer and J-beta primers. Samples each returned at least 2.5 million CDR3-containing paired-end reads. TCRdb reanalysed the 5' RACE reads using MiXCR and keeps one entry per CDR3 protein. Of 1.5 million to 2 million distinct CDR3 sequences in the sample, about two fifths are singletons; the top ten hold more than 20%. Extracted total RNA amounted to at least 5.5 micrograms for each sample. The CDR3 contains 15 residues. Germline CDR1 SGHRS, CDR2 YFSETQ. V lost 4 bases, J lost 10 bases, and 21 bases lay in between.

This sequence originates from a human donor in good health. J is TRBJ2-1 and V is TRBV5-1, with a possible D match to TRBD2 (7 bases). The sequenced sample was blood. CDR3 protein: CASSPLSGGPVEQFF. CDR3 nucleotides: TGCGCCAGCAGCCCTCTTTCCGGGGGGCCCGTGGAGCAGTTCTTC. The variable domain in full, with the rest retrieved from reference TRBV5-1 and TRBJ2-1, is KAGVTQTPRYLIKTRGQQVTLSCSPISGHRSVSWYQQTPGQGLQFLFEYFSETQRNKGNFPGRFSGRQFSNSRSEMNVSTLELGDSALYLCASSPLSGGPVEQFFGPGTRLTVL.